Below are 7 T cell receptor beta chains sequenced from a single sample in a study of T cells in Graves' hyperthyroidism and ophthalmopathy. There were TCR beta CDR3 regions amplified from RNA transcripts. When the TCR CDR3 underwent first-round RT-PCR, the HTBI primer set was used. TCRdb independently ran MiXCR on the multiplex PCR reads; one entry per CDR3 protein. Of 690,000 or so distinct CDR3 sequences listed, over 15% were seen once; the top ten hold approximately 15%. The specimen sequenced was blood. These receptors were taken from a woman between 50 and 59 years old with Graves' hyperthyroidism that later progressed to Graves' ophthalmopathy.

The chain has TRBV14 and TRBJ2-1; D call uncertain. The CDR3 has 14 residues. Germline CDR1 reads SGHDN; CDR2 reads FVKESK. V was cut by 0 bases and J by 6 bases, with 9 bases left in between. CDR3 in amino acids: CASSQDLLFNEQFF. CDR3 nucleotide sequence: TGTGCCAGCAGCCAAGATTTGCTGTTCAATGAGCAGTTCTTC. Full variable domain (missing parts from reference TRBV14 and TRBJ2-1): EAGVTQFPSHSVIEKGQTVTLRCDPISGHDNLYWYRRVMGKEIKFLLHFVKESKQDESGMPNNRFLAERTGGTYSTLKVQPAELEDSGVYFCASSQDLLFNEQFFGPGTRLTVL.

This clonotype appeared a single time. The V call is TRBV10-2, the J call TRBJ2-1, with 10 bases identical to TRBD1. The J segment lost 8 bases and the V segment lost 4 bases, leaving 2 bases of the junction unmatched. The germline V gene encodes CDR1 WSHSY and CDR2 SAAADI. This CDR3 is 13 amino acids long. The CDR3 nucleotides read TGCGCCAGCAGTGGGGACAGGGGCCATGAGCAGTTCTTC. Encoded protein: CASSGDRGHEQFF.

The chain combines TRBV29-1 with TRBJ1-5; D is undetermined. Trimming took off 6 bases at V and 0 bases at J, with 9 bases between the two ends. The CDR3 is made up of 13 amino acids. The germline gives CDR1 SQVTM, CDR2 ANQGSEA. The CDR3 here is CSVQIYSNQPQHF. The CDR3 DNA sequence: TGCAGCGTGCAGATTTATAGCAATCAGCCCCAGCATTTT.

Remarks on this clonotype: In this CDR3 the conserved last residue, phenylalanine or tryptophan, is missing, so a read error is likely. The rearrangement joins TRBV7-2 to TRBJ1-1; no clear D. This CDR3 comprises 14 residues. Trimming shortened V by 1 base and J by 2 bases, and 8 bases separated the two germline ends. The V gene's germline CDR1 is SGHTA and CDR2 FQGNSA. CDR3 residues: CASSLGLHNTEAFL. For the CDR3, the DNA is TGTGCCAGCAGCTTAGGGTTACATAACACTGAAGCTTTCCTT.

This clonotype came up many times. This rearrangement joins TRBV12-3 or TRBV12-4 to TRBJ1-3; D uncertain. CDR3 length: 14 amino acids. Trimming took 0 bases from V and 0 from J, leaving 3 bases between them. The CDR3 region is CASSLASSGNTIYF. CDR3 sequence (DNA): TGTGCCAGCAGTTTAGCCAGCTCTGGAAACACCATATATTTT.

This clonotype turned up a few times. This rearrangement joins TRBV13 to TRBJ2-3, with 15 bases that match TRBD2. The V gene end was trimmed by 2 bases and the J gene end by 6 bases; junction bases not matched to a gene: 9. Per germline, CDR1 PRHDT and CDR2 FYEKMQ (reference sequence). CDR3 length: 18 residues. The CDR3 sequence is CASSLRLAGTSGGDTQYF. The CDR3 region has the DNA TGTGCCAGCAGCTTACGCCTTGCCGGGACTAGCGGGGGGGATACGCAGTATTTT.

In its sample, this clonotype was seen many times. The rearrangement joins TRBV3-1 to TRBJ2-5, with TRBD1 as a possible D gene (6 bases). Germline V gene data show CDR1 as LGHDT and CDR2 as YNNKEL (reference sequence). The CDR3 sequence is 12 residues long. V lost 7 bases and J lost 4, with 10 bases in between. CDR3 region: CASNRAGETQYF. DNA for the CDR3: TGTGCCAGCAACAGGGCTGGAGAGACCCAGTACTTC.